The rows below give T cell receptor beta chains drawn from one sample of a study of T cell responses to AZD1222 COVID-19 vaccine. This table comes from immunoSEQ multiplex PCR, and its TCRdb copy is limited to in-frame clones, with some not included. The table lists 70,000 to 90,000 clones, more than 90% of them singletons. This specimen consisted of peripheral blood, obtained on day 0 of AZD1222 vaccination. The source is an adult in good health. Both conserved end residues are part of each CDR3. Each record gives: V gene, clone size, J gene, D gene, CDR3 DNA, CDR3 protein. A D gene is named only where the DNA matches it firmly. Part of the rows lack a size; the others show once, few, many or a class for expanded clones.

V gene: TRBV9; clone size: .; J gene: TRBJ2-5; D gene: TRBD2; CDR3 DNA: TGTGCCAGCAGCGTGACTAGCGGGGGGGCCGGGGAGACCCAGTACTTC; CDR3 protein: CASSVTSGGAGETQYF
V gene: TRBV7-9; clone size: .; J gene: TRBJ1-2; D gene: .; CDR3 DNA: TGTGCCAGCAGCTCCGGGACCCCCCGCTATGGCTACACCTTC; CDR3 protein: CASSSGTPRYGYTF
V gene: TRBV6-1; clone size: .; J gene: TRBJ2-7; D gene: .; CDR3 DNA: TGTGCCAGCAGTGAAGCGCCCCACGAGCAGTACTTC; CDR3 protein: CASSEAPHEQYF
V gene: TRBV6-6; clone size: .; J gene: TRBJ1-6; D gene: .; CDR3 DNA: TGTGCCAGCAGCCGAAACATACAGGGTGATTACTATAATTCACCCCTCCACTTT; CDR3 protein: CASSRNIQGDYYNSPLHF
V gene: TRBV29-1; clone size: .; J gene: TRBJ2-1; D gene: .; CDR3 DNA: TGCAGCGTTGGTATTCCGTCTAGCTGGCAATACAATGAGCAGTTCTTC; CDR3 protein: CSVGIPSSWQYNEQFF
V gene: TRBV19; clone size: .; J gene: TRBJ1-6; D gene: .; CDR3 DNA: TGTGCCAGTAGTATTGACTATAATTCACCCCTCCACTTT; CDR3 protein: CASSIDYNSPLHF
V gene: TRBV4-2; clone size: once; J gene: TRBJ1-4; D gene: .; CDR3 DNA: TGTGCCAGCAGCCCGAGAGGCGGGGGGGAAGGTGAAAAACTGTTTTTT; CDR3 protein: CASSPRGGGEGEKLFF
V gene: TRBV19; clone size: .; J gene: TRBJ2-1; D gene: TRBD2; CDR3 DNA: TGTGCCAGTAAAACTAGCGGCTCCTACAATGAGCAGTTCTTC; CDR3 protein: CASKTSGSYNEQFF
V gene: TRBV28; clone size: .; J gene: TRBJ1-4; D gene: .; CDR3 DNA: TGTGCCGGCAGATCCTATCGTGAAAAACTGTTTTTT; CDR3 protein: CAGRSYREKLFF
V gene: TRBV5-1; clone size: .; J gene: TRBJ1-2; D gene: TRBD1; CDR3 DNA: TGCGCCAGCAGCTGGGGGACAGGGGGTGGTAGCTATGGCTACACCTTC; CDR3 protein: CASSWGTGGGSYGYTF
V gene: TRBV9; clone size: .; J gene: TRBJ1-6; D gene: .; CDR3 DNA: TGTGCCAGCAGCGTAGACAGGATTTCACCCCTCCACTTT; CDR3 protein: CASSVDRISPLHF
V gene: TRBV2; clone size: .; J gene: TRBJ2-3; D gene: TRBD2; CDR3 DNA: TGTGCCAGCAGTGAAGCGGGGACTAGCGGGAGTATAGCAGATACGCAGTATTTT; CDR3 protein: CASSEAGTSGSIADTQYF
V gene: TRBV7-6; clone size: .; J gene: TRBJ2-1; D gene: .; CDR3 DNA: TGTGCCAGCTTGGTACGCAATGAGCAGTTCTTC; CDR3 protein: CASLVRNEQFF
V gene: TRBV13; clone size: .; J gene: TRBJ1-1; D gene: TRBD1; CDR3 DNA: TGTGCCAGTTTTGGAATCGGGACAGCCCTGAACACTGAAGCTTTCTTT; CDR3 protein: CASFGIGTALNTEAFF
V gene: TRBV27; clone size: once; J gene: TRBJ2-2; D gene: .; CDR3 DNA: TGTGCCAGCAGTACCAACCAAGAGAACACCGGGGAGCTGTTTTTT; CDR3 protein: CASSTNQENTGELFF
V gene: TRBV2; clone size: .; J gene: TRBJ1-5; D gene: TRBD1; CDR3 DNA: TGTGCCAGCAGACAACAGGGACAGGGGATGAACCAGCCCCAGCATTTT; CDR3 protein: CASRQQGQGMNQPQHF